A selection of T cell receptor beta chains follows, all from one sample in a study of T cell responses to AZD1222 COVID-19 vaccine. The table came from immunoSEQ multiplex PCR; TCRdb's copy has only in-frame clones and leaves some out. The sample holds about 170,000 clones; roughly nine tenths are singletons and the top ten take about 6.9%. The sample was peripheral blood, taken on day 0 of AZD1222 vaccination. The receptors were gathered from an adult in good health. The CDR3 runs from the conserved cysteine through the conserved F or W. D genes are given only for firm matches. Clone size appears in some rows only: once, few, many, or a class for an expanded clone.

j_gene: TRBJ2-6; d_gene: .; v_gene: TRBV7-3; abundance: .; CDR3aa: CASAPGGANVLTF; CDR3nt: TGTGCCAGCGCACCCGGCGGGGCCAACGTCCTGACTTTC
j_gene: TRBJ2-1; d_gene: TRBD2; v_gene: TRBV28; abundance: .; CDR3aa: CASSSSGGVSNEQFF; CDR3nt: TGTGCCAGCAGCTCTAGCGGGGGGGTAAGCAATGAGCAGTTCTTC
j_gene: TRBJ1-2; d_gene: .; v_gene: TRBV7-8; abundance: few; CDR3aa: CASSLLAGPGGYTF; CDR3nt: TGTGCCAGCAGCTTACTCGCTGGGCCCGGTGGCTACACCTTC
j_gene: TRBJ1-1; d_gene: .; v_gene: TRBV3-1/TRBV3-2; abundance: .; CDR3aa: CASSQEGRESTEAFF; CDR3nt: TGTGCCAGCAGCCAAGAGGGCAGGGAGTCCACTGAAGCTTTCTTT
j_gene: TRBJ1-2; d_gene: .; v_gene: TRBV6-5; abundance: .; CDR3aa: CASSYLGERGYTF; CDR3nt: TGTGCCAGCAGTTACTTAGGGGAACGGGGCTACACCTTC
j_gene: TRBJ2-2; d_gene: .; v_gene: TRBV2; abundance: .; CDR3aa: CASSMTAGGELFF; CDR3nt: TGTGCCAGCAGTATGACCGCTGGCGGGGAGCTGTTTTTT
j_gene: TRBJ2-4; d_gene: .; v_gene: TRBV2; abundance: .; CDR3aa: CASSDFGGGAKNIQYF; CDR3nt: TGTGCCAGCAGTGATTTTGGTGGGGGGGCCAAAAACATTCAGTACTTC
j_gene: TRBJ2-5; d_gene: .; v_gene: TRBV25-1; abundance: .; CDR3aa: CASSRGQETQYF; CDR3nt: TGTGCCAGCAGTAGGGGACAAGAGACCCAGTACTTC
j_gene: TRBJ1-4; d_gene: .; v_gene: TRBV19; abundance: .; CDR3aa: CASSPGLRATNEKLFF; CDR3nt: TGTGCCAGTAGTCCCGGGCTTCGTGCAACTAATGAAAAACTGTTTTTT
j_gene: TRBJ1-2; d_gene: TRBD1; v_gene: TRBV6-5; abundance: .; CDR3aa: CASSLLTGGNYGYTF; CDR3nt: TGTGCCAGCAGTCTCCTGACAGGGGGTAACTATGGCTACACCTTC
j_gene: TRBJ2-4; d_gene: .; v_gene: TRBV7-2; abundance: .; CDR3aa: CASSYIPGTSPKNIQYF; CDR3nt: TGTGCCAGCAGCTACATCCCCGGGACAAGCCCCAAAAACATTCAGTACTTC
j_gene: TRBJ2-1; d_gene: .; v_gene: TRBV5-4; abundance: .; CDR3aa: CASSRWGDEQFF; CDR3nt: TGTGCCAGCAGCCGGTGGGGCGATGAGCAGTTCTTC
j_gene: TRBJ2-1; d_gene: TRBD2; v_gene: TRBV6-5; abundance: once; CDR3aa: CASSERGGTKQFF; CDR3nt: TGTGCCAGCTCTGAGCGGGGGGGTACGAAGCAGTTCTTC
j_gene: TRBJ1-5; d_gene: .; v_gene: TRBV10-3; abundance: .; CDR3aa: CAISDLENQPQHF; CDR3nt: TGTGCCATCAGTGATTTGGAGAATCAGCCCCAGCATTTT
j_gene: TRBJ2-3; d_gene: .; v_gene: TRBV4-2; abundance: .; CDR3aa: CASSQGGTGARTDTQYF; CDR3nt: TGTGCCAGCAGCCAAGGGGGAACCGGGGCCCGCACAGATACGCAGTATTTT
j_gene: TRBJ2-3; d_gene: TRBD1; v_gene: TRBV11-3; abundance: .; CDR3aa: CASSLGTGDSTDTQYF; CDR3nt: TGTGCCAGCAGCTTGGGGACAGGGGATAGCACAGATACGCAGTATTTT